The next 7 T cell receptor beta chains were all read from a single sample in a study of lymphopenia after photon versus proton radiotherapy. This table comes from immunoSEQ multiplex PCR, and its TCRdb copy is limited to in-frame clones, with some not included. Among roughly 23,000 clones listed, about nine tenths were seen once. The starting material was peripheral blood, obtained from a patient treated with proton-based radiotherapy. All receptors come from a woman aged 70 to 79 with pancreatic cancer. Some clones in this sample may be carry-over from other donors' samples.

The CDR3 nucleotides are TGTGCCAGCAGCTTTGAGAGCGGGAGTTTTTCAGATACGCAGTATTTT. It specifies CASSFESGSFSDTQYF. The chain employs TRBV5-6 and TRBJ2-3; 8 bases map to TRBD2. J lost 4 bases, V lost 2 bases, and 9 bases had no gene match. This CDR3 is built from 16 residues. Germline CDR1 and CDR2: SGHDT and YYEEEE. The entire variable domain, with the rest obtained from reference TRBV5-6 and TRBJ2-3, is as follows: DAGVTQSPTHLIKTRGQQVTLRCSPKSGHDTVSWYQQALGQGPQFIFQYYEEEERQRGNFPDRFSGHQFPNYSSELNVNALLLGDSALYLCASSFESGSFSDTQYFGPGTRLTVL.

The chain joins TRBV11-1 to TRBJ1-1, with 7 nucleotides matching TRBD1. The trim removed 8 bases at V and 8 bases at J, leaving 11 bases unmatched. Germline CDR1 and CDR2: SGHAT and FQDESV (reference sequence). This CDR3 has 13 residues. This chain's CDR3 is CASGQGTAEEAFF. For the CDR3, the DNA is TGTGCCAGCGGACAAGGGACAGCCGAGGAAGCTTTCTTT.

This clone has only one observation. The V call is TRBV27, the J call TRBJ2-4; the D is unclear. The V end lost 5 bases, the J end lost 0 bases, and 11 bases lay between the germline ends. This CDR3 is built from 15 residues. CDR1 and CDR2 (germline): MNHEY, SMNVEV (reference sequence). Here the CDR3 DNA reads TGTGCCAGCAGTCAGACCAGCTTAGCCAAAAACATTCAGTACTTC. Protein: CASSQTSLAKNIQYF.

This chain uses TRBV5-5 with TRBJ1-5; D not resolved. This CDR3 is 14 amino acids long. Looked up from germline, CDR1 is SGHKS and CDR2 is YYEKEE (reference sequence). V was cut by 0 bases and J by 6 bases, with 10 bases left in between. The CDR3 loop reads CASSLGFVGQPQHF. In nucleotides, the CDR3 is TGTGCCAGCAGCTTGGGGTTTGTGGGTCAGCCCCAGCATTTT.

The rearrangement uses TRBV5-5 and TRBJ2-1; the D is unclear. V lost 0 bases, J lost 8 bases, and 3 bases lay in between. CDR3 size: 11 residues. Germline assignment: CDR1 SGHKS and CDR2 YYEKEE (reference sequence). The CDR3 protein is CASSLEYEQFF. The DNA for the CDR3 is TGTGCCAGCAGCTTGGAGTATGAGCAGTTCTTC. The variable domain in full, with the rest retrieved from reference TRBV5-5 and TRBJ2-1, is DAGVTQSPTHLIKTRGQQVTLRCSPISGHKSVSWYQQVLGQGPQFIFQYYEKEERGRGNFPDRFSARQFPNYSSELNVNALLLGDSALYLCASSLEYEQFFGPGTRLTVL.

This clone was counted only a few times. V and J are TRBV11-1 and TRBJ1-2; 8 bases are shared with TRBD1. Per the germline V gene, CDR1 is SGHAT and CDR2 is FQDESV (reference sequence). The CDR3 has 15 residues. J was trimmed by 4 bases and V by 5 bases; bases with no gene match: 9. The CDR3 nucleotides read TGTGCCAGCAGCCCACAGGGGGGCATCGGCTATGGCTACACCTTC. It specifies CASSPQGGIGYGYTF.

The gene calls are TRBV5-1 and TRBJ2-2; 13 bases agree with TRBD2. This CDR3 has 17 amino acids. Germline loops: CDR1 SGHRS, CDR2 YFSETQ. J lost 5 bases, V lost 3 bases, and 7 bases had no gene match. For the CDR3, the DNA is TGCGCCAGCAGCTGGACTAGCGGGAGTGCGCGTACCGGGGAGCTGTTTTTT. Encoded protein: CASSWTSGSARTGELFF.